This TCR beta chain was sequenced in a study of cytomegalovirus exposure and HLA in healthy donors. With 5 bases removed from V and 1 base from J, the gap between germline ends came to 8 bases. Germline CDR1 LNHDA, CDR2 SQIVND (reference sequence). This CDR3 comprises 13 residues. It was with 60 Vbeta and 13 Jbeta primers that the PCR ran. The method was immunoSEQ multiplex PCR; TCRdb's version includes in-frame clones alone and lacks a portion of them. This sample has about 200,000 clones; approximately 86% occur once, and the top ten carry approximately 0.31%. The sequenced sample consisted of PBMCs. The sequence derives from a woman aged 30 to 39 in good health and CMV-seronegative. The chain is built from TRBV19 and TRBJ1-1; a weak D match, TRBD1 (5 bases). The CDR3 nucleotides read TGTGCCAGTAGTCCCGGGGGGAACACTGAAGCTTTCTTT. The encoded protein is CASSPGGNTEAFF.